This T cell receptor (beta chain) is drawn from a study of T cells in localized non-small cell lung cancer. As to this clone: Its antigen is as yet unknown.

Overall study results and limits: Because only a single region of the tumor was sequenced, heterogeneity remains possible. The highest T cell clonality was in uninvolved adjacent lung, above tumor. Turning up in adjacent lung were a median roughly 60 of the top 100 tumor clones.

Assay used: immunoSEQ multiplex PCR; TCRdb lists only in-frame clones, some missing. The profile covers roughly 26,000 clones, with about nine tenths appearing a single time and around an eighth taken by the ten largest. The trim removed 3 bases at V and 4 bases at J, leaving 9 bases unmatched. The CDR3 has 16 residues. Germline V CDR1 and CDR2: SGHNT, YENEEA. This chain joins TRBV11-3 and TRBJ1-1; 9 bases are shared with TRBD1. The sequence was collected from a female donor over 55 with stage II squamous cell lung carcinoma. The material was peripheral blood, obtained before any cancer treatment. This CDR3 reads CASSLQLGTGTTEAFF. DNA of the CDR3: TGTGCCAGCAGCTTGCAGTTGGGGACAGGGACCACTGAAGCTTTCTTT.